The rows below give T cell receptor beta chains drawn from one sample of a study of T cell responses to AZD1222 COVID-19 vaccine. Measured with immunoSEQ multiplex PCR; TCRdb has only the in-frame clones, and not every one. This sample has just over 150,000 clones, with more than 75% found just once. The specimen comprised peripheral blood, sampled 28 days after the second AZD1222 dose. The source of these receptors is an adult who received the AZD1222 COVID-19 vaccine. Each CDR3 is given with its conserved first and last residue. A D gene is named only where the DNA matches it firmly.

V gene	J gene	D gene	CDR3 protein	CDR3 DNA
TRBV9	TRBJ2-2	-	CASSASGGRVTGELFF	TGTGCCAGCAGCGCTTCTGGGGGCCGAGTCACCGGGGAGCTGTTTTTT
TRBV29-1	TRBJ1-6	TRBD1	CSARTGGGNSPLHF	TGCAGCGCTCGGACAGGGGGCGGGAATTCACCCCTCCACTTT
TRBV28	TRBJ1-2	-	CASHPPGSLSGYGYTF	TGTGCCAGCCATCCTCCGGGCAGCCTGAGCGGCTATGGCTACACCTTC
TRBV7-3	TRBJ2-3	-	CASSRDRIDTQYF	TGTGCCAGCAGCCGTGATAGGATAGATACGCAGTATTTT
TRBV28	TRBJ1-2	-	CVVDVGSGGYTF	TGTGTAGTCGATGTGGGAAGTGGGGGCTACACCTTC
TRBV6-2/TRBV6-3	TRBJ2-1	TRBD2	CASSARGRETGSEQFF	TGTGCCAGCAGCGCCCGAGGGCGGGAGACCGGGAGTGAGCAGTTCTTC
TRBV7-9	TRBJ1-1	TRBD1	CASSLAGGGGASTEAFF	TGTGCCAGCAGCTTAGCGGGAGGAGGGGGCGCGTCCACTGAAGCTTTCTTT
TRBV6-5	TRBJ2-2	-	CASSTGYTGELFF	TGTGCCAGCAGTACAGGGTACACCGGGGAGCTGTTTTTT
TRBV28	TRBJ2-7	-	CASSFLRGGYEQYF	TGTGCCAGCAGTTTTCTCAGAGGGGGCTACGAGCAGTACTTC
TRBV20-1	TRBJ2-5	-	CSAGIQETQYF	TGCAGTGCGGGGATACAAGAGACCCAGTACTTC
TRBV5-4	TRBJ2-3	TRBD2	CASSRASGTGPSTDTQYF	TGTGCCAGCAGCAGGGCTAGCGGGACGGGGCCTAGCACAGATACGCAGTATTTT
TRBV4-1	TRBJ2-1	TRBD2	CASSLQTLADYNEQFF	TGCGCCAGCAGCCTCCAGACGCTAGCGGACTACAATGAGCAGTTCTTC
TRBV6-2/TRBV6-3	TRBJ1-1	-	CASSYSGSENTEAFF	TGTGCCAGCAGTTACTCTGGCAGCGAGAACACTGAAGCTTTCTTT
TRBV20-1	TRBJ1-1	-	CSASEAFF	TGCAGTGCCAGTGAAGCTTTCTTT
TRBV19	TRBJ1-2	-	CASSGLGTLVYGYTF	TGTGCCAGTAGTGGTCTCGGGACTCTCGTCTATGGCTACACCTTC
TRBV27	TRBJ2-1	-	CASSWKTSLSYNEQFF	TGTGCCAGCAGTTGGAAGACTAGTCTGAGCTACAATGAGCAGTTCTTC
TRBV2	TRBJ1-3	-	CASSLQDFSGNTIYF	TGTGCCAGCAGTCTACAGGACTTCTCTGGAAACACCATATATTTT
TRBV28	TRBJ2-1	TRBD2	CASSGAGTSGPEQFF	TGTGCCAGCAGTGGTGCCGGGACTAGCGGACCCGAGCAGTTCTTC
TRBV28	TRBJ1-4	-	CASSSSTEKLFF	-
TRBV9	TRBJ2-7	-	CASSVGQSGGEQYF	TGTGCCAGCAGCGTAGGACAGAGCGGCGGCGAGCAGTACTTC
TRBV19	TRBJ1-3	-	CASRSGSSGNTIYF	TGTGCCAGCCGATCGGGGAGCTCTGGAAACACCATATATTTT
TRBV29-1	TRBJ1-2	-	CSVVGTGNYGYTF	TGCAGCGTTGTGGGGACGGGGAACTATGGCTACACCTTC
TRBV5-6	TRBJ2-1	-	CASSHSGVEDYNEQFF	TGTGCCAGCAGCCACTCGGGGGTCGAAGACTACAATGAGCAGTTCTTC